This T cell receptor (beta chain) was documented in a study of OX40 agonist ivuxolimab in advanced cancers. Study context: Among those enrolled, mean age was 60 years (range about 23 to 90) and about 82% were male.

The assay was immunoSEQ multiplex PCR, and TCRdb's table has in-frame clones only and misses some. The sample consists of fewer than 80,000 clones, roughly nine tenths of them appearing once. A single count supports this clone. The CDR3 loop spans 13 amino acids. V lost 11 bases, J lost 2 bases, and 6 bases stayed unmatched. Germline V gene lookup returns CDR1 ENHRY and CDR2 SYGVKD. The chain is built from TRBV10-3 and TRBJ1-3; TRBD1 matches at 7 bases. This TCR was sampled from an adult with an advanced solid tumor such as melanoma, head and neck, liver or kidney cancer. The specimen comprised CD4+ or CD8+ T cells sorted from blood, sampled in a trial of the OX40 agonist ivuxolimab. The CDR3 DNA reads TGTGCCGTACAGGGGTTTCCTGGAAACACCATATATTTT. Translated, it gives CAVQGFPGNTIYF.